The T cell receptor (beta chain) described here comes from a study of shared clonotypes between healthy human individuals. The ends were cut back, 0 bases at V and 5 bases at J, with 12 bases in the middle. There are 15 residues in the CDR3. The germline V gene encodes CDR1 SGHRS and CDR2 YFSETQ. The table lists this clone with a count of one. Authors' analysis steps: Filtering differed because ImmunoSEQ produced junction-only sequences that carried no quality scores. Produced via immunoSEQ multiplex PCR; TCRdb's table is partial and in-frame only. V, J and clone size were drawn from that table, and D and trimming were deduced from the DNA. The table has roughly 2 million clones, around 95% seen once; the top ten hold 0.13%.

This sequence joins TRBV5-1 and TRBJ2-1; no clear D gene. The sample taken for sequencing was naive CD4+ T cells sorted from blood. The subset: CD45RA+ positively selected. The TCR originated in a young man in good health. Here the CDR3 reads CASSLEPRRHNEQFF. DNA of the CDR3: TGCGCCAGCAGCTTGGAGCCCCGTAGACACAATGAGCAGTTCTTC. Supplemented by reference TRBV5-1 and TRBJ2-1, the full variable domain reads KAGVTQTPRYLIKTRGQQVTLSCSPISGHRSVSWYQQTPGQGLQFLFEYFSETQRNKGNFPGRFSGRQFSNSRSEMNVSTLELGDSALYLCASSLEPRRHNEQFFGPGTRLTVL.